The entry below gives a single T cell receptor (beta chain) sequence along with its context. The ends lost 4 bases at V and 3 bases at J; junction bases unmatched: 1. Germline CDR1 MGHRA, CDR2 YSYEKL. The CDR3 has 13 amino acids. This entry comes from a study of blood T cell repertoires in COVID-19. Study-wide background: Sources were T cells, B-cell-depleted T cells, or PBMCs; the material itself was cDNA or gDNA.

Profiled with immunoSEQ multiplex PCR; TCRdb holds only in-frame clones, not every one. The sample lists over 200,000 clones, approximately 88% occurring once. This TCR derives from a man aged 60-69 years who had recovered from COVID-19. The rearrangement uses TRBV4-1 and TRBJ1-2, with 8 bases lining up with TRBD1. Sequencing used peripheral blood. The CDR3 spells CASSLDRDYGYTF. The CDR3 DNA reads as TGCGCCAGCAGCCTGGACAGGGACTATGGCTACACCTTC.